This T cell receptor beta chain was captured by sequencing in a study of T-cell reconstitution after alpha-beta-depleted transplantation in children listed by TCRdb under 2016. The study in broad terms: The study quantitatively tracked T-cell immune reconstitution after TCRalphabeta/CD19-depleted allogeneic hematopoietic cell transplantation in children using TCR repertoire profiling.

The investigation overall reported the following: About two months after transplant, the apparently early recovery of alphabetaT-cell counts reportedly depended on just several hundred clones that had expanded rapidly and came from non-depleted graft cells. In some patients, the high TCRbeta diversity seen at day 60 was put down to recipient T cells and intrathymic progenitors that had survived conditioning. The frequencies of hyperexpanded clones fell over the following months, and after one year, T-cell counts and TCRbeta diversity were mostly attributed to newly produced T cells.

This clonotype was seen only a few times. Its antigen has not been determined. Base qualities are not recorded, but no much larger clone differs from it by a single base. Library method: PCR. The sequencing machine was an Illumina HiSeq 2500. TCR library preparation used molecular barcoding, with unique molecular identifiers applied to normalize quantification of the TCRbeta repertoire. In-frame beta chains were kept once TCRdb had trimmed the public reads at Q25 with fastp and called clones with MiXCR. One record per CDR3 amino acid sequence lists the most common genes and DNA. The sample data list more than 500,000 distinct CDR3 sequences, and more than 9.5% of these were observed just once. The ten biggest clones cover 11% to 15% of the sample. Per the publication, the treatment or condition label means: allogeneic hematopoietic cell transplantation with graft depleted of TCRalphabeta T cells and CD19 B cells. Transplant recipients were children who received TCRalphabeta/CD19-depleted allogeneic hematopoietic cell grafts.

CDR3 length: 15 amino acids, cysteine to phenylalanine. The sequence is cut down to CDR3 DNA, 45 bases in frame from base 1. Germline trimming: 5 bases from V, 4 bases from J; junction bases outside gene matches: 6. The source is a female patient under 10 years old who had a stem cell transplant for aplastic anemia, so the T cells may come from the graft donor. The sample in question was PBMCs, mostly from graft donor cells, obtained 180 days after TCRalphabeta/CD19-depleted stem cell transplant. The chain joins TRBV12-3 or TRBV12-4 to TRBJ2-5; 11 central nucleotides agree with TRBD2. The CDR3 loop reads CASSRLAGPIETQYF. The DNA reads TGTGCCAGCAGTAGACTAGCGGGACCTATAGAGACCCAGTACTTC.